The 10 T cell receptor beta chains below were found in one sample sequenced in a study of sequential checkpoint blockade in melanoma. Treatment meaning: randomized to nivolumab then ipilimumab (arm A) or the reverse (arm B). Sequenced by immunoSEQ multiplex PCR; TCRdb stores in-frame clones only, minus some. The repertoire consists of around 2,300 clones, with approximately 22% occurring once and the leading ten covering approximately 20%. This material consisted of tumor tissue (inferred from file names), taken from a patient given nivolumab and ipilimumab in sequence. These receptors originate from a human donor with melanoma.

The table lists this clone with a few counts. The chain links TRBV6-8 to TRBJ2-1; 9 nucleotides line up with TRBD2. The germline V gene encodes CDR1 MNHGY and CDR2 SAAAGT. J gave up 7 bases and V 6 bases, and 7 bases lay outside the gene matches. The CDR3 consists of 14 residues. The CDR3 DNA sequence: TGTGCCAGCAGCTTAGCGGGAGCCGGAAATGAGCAGTTCTTC. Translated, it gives CASSLAGAGNEQFF.

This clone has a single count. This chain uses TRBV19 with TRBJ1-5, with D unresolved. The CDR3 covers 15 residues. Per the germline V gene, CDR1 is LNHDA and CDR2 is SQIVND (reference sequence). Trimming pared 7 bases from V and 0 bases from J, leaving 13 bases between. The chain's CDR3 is CASTPRIYSNQPQHF. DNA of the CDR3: TGTGCCAGTACTCCGAGGATTTATAGCAATCAGCCCCAGCATTTT.

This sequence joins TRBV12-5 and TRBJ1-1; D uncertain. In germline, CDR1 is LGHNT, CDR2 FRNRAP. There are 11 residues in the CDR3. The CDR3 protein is CASTSNTEAFF. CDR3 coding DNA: TGTGCCAGCACCTCGAACACTGAAGCTTTCTTT.

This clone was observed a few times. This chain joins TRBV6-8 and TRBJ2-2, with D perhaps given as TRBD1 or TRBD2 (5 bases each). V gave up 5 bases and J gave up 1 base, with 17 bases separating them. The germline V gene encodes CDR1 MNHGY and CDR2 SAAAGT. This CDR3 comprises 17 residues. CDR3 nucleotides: TGTGCCAGCAGTGAGGGGCCGTGGGCGTTGAACACCGGGGAGCTGTTTTTT. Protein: CASSEGPWALNTGELFF.

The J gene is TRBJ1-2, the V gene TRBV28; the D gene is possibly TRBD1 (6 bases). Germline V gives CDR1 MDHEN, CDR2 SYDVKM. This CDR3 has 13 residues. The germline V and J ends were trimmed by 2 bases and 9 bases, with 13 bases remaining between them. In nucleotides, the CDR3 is TGTGCCAGCAGTTTACAAACAGGGAGAAGCTACACCTTC. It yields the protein CASSLQTGRSYTF.

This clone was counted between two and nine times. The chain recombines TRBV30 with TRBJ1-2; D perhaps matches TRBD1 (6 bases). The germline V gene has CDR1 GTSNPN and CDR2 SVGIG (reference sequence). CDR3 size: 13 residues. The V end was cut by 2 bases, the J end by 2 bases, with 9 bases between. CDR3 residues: CAWSTRGNYGYTF. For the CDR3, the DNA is TGTGCCTGGAGTACGAGGGGGAACTATGGCTACACCTTC.

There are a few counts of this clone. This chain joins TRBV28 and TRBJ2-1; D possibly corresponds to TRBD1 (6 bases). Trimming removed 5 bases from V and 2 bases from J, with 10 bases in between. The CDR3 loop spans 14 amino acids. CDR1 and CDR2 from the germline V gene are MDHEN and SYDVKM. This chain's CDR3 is CASSEGTTYNEQFF. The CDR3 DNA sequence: TGTGCCAGCAGTGAGGGGACAACCTACAATGAGCAGTTCTTC.

The CDR3 nucleotides read TGTGCCAGTAGTCTGAGGACAGCCCAGATCACTGAAGCTTTCTTT. This codes for CASSLRTAQITEAFF. The chain joins TRBV19 to TRBJ1-1; a possible D gene is TRBD1 (6 bases). CDR3 size: 15 residues. The germline V and J ends were trimmed by 5 bases and 4 bases, with 17 bases remaining between them. From germline, CDR1 is LNHDA and CDR2 SQIVND (reference sequence).

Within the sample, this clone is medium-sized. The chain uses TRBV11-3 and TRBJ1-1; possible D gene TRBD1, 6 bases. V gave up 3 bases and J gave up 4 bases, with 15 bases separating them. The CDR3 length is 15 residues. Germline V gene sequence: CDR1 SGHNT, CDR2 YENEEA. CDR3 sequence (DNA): TGTGCCAGCAGCTTCATACGGGGGCAAAGCACTGAAGCTTTCTTT. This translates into CASSFIRGQSTEAFF.

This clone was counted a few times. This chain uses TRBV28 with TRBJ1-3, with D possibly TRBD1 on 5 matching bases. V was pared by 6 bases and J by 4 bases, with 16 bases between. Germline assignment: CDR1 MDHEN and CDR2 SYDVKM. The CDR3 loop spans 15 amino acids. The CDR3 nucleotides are TGTGCCAGCAGCAGCCCCGGGGGACTAGGAAACACCATATATTTT. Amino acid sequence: CASSSPGGLGNTIYF.